The clone carrying this T cell receptor (beta chain) was found a few times. Its antigen is not identified. Germline-derived CDR1 and CDR2 are SEHNR and FQNEAQ (reference sequence). The CDR3 runs to 17 residues. V lost 3 bases to trimming and J lost 1 base; unmatched junction nucleotides: 10. Using its own MiXCR run on the 5' RACE reads, TCRdb lists one record per CDR3 protein. The sample has hundreds of thousands of distinct CDR3 sequences; roughly 18% are singletons. This entry is derived from a study of T-cell memory formation after mild COVID-19. Findings and limits, study-wide: CD4+ contracting clones lay mainly in CM and EM, CD8+ ones in EMRA. CD4+ bias marked clones expanding day 15 to 37, unlike balanced contracting clones. That cross-reactive memory joined was suggested by some responding clones appearing in pre-infection memory.

Sequencing used PBMCs or a T cell subset sorted from them (not recorded which). The genes are TRBV7-9 and TRBJ2-3, with 7 bases that match TRBD2. The source of this sequence is an adult woman who had mild COVID-19 (a few samples of this study predate the infection). Cell type and time point are not known. This chain's CDR3 is CASSFRRLAVGTDTQYF. The CDR3 coding sequence is TGTGCCAGCAGCTTCCGGCGACTAGCTGTGGGCACAGATACGCAGTATTTT.